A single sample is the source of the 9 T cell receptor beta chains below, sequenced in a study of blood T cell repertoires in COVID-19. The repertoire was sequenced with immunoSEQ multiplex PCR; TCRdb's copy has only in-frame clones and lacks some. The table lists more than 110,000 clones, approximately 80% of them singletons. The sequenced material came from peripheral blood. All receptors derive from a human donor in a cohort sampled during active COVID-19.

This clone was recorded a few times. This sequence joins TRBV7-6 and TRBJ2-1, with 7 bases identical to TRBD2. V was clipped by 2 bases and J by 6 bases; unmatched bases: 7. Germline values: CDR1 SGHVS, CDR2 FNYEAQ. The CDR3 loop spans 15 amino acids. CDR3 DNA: TGTGCCAGCAGCTTAAGTTCTAGCGGTGTCAATGAGCAGTTCTTC. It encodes CASSLSSSGVNEQFF.

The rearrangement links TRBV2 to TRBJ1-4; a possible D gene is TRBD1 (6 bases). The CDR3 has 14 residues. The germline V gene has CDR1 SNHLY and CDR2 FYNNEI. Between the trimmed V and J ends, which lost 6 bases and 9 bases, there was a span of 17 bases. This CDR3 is CASSPRQDPQKLFF. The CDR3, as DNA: TGTGCCAGCAGCCCGCGACAGGACCCCCAAAAACTGTTTTTT.

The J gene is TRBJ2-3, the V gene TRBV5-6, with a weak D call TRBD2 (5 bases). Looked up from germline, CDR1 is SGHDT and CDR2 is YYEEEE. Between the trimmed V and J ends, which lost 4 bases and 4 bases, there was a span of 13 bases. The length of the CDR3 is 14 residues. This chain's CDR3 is CASSPRVRPDTQYF. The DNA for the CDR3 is TGTGCCAGCAGCCCGAGGGTCCGGCCAGATACGCAGTATTTT.

Written as DNA, the CDR3 is TGTGCCAGCAGCCGCGACAGGGTAGATGAAAAACTGTTTTTT. This gives the protein CASSRDRVDEKLFF. This chain uses TRBV9 with TRBJ1-4; 7 bases agree with TRBD1. The junction had 6 bases not matched to a gene; V was cut back by 4 bases and J by 6 bases. The CDR3 is 14 residues long. Looked up from germline, CDR1 is SGDLS and CDR2 is YYNGEE.

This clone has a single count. This CDR3 reads CASSPHRDNTEAFF. Here the CDR3 DNA reads TGTGCCAGCAGCCCTCACAGGGATAACACTGAAGCTTTCTTT. The V and J genes are TRBV9 and TRBJ1-1; TRBD1 might be the D (6 bases). Germline values: CDR1 SGDLS, CDR2 YYNGEE. With 4 bases removed from V and 2 bases from J, the gap between germline ends came to 12 bases. The CDR3 loop spans 14 amino acids.

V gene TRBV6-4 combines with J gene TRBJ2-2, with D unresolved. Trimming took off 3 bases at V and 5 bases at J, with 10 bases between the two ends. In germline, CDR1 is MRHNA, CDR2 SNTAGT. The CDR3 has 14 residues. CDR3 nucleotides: TGTGCCAGCAGTGAAGAAAGCATTACCGGGGAGCTGTTTTTT. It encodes CASSEESITGELFF.

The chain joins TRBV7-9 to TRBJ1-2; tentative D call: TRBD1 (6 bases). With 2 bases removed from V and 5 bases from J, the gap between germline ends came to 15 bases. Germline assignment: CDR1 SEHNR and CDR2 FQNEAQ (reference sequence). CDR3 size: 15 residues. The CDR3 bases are TGTGCCAGCAGCTTATCCGGGGGCGGGGGTTATGGCTACACCTTC. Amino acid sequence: CASSLSGGGGYGYTF.

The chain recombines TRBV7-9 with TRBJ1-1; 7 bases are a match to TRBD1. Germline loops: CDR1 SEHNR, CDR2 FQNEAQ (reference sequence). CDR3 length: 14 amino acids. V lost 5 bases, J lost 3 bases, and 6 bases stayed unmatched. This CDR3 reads CASSLQGTHTEAFF. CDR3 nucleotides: TGTGCCAGCAGCCTACAGGGGACTCACACTGAAGCTTTCTTT.

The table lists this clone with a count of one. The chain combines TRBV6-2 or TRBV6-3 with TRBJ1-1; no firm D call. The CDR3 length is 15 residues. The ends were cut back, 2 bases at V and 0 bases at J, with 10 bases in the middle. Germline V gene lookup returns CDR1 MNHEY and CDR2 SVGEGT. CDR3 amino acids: CASSYNTDMNTEAFF. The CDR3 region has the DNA TGTGCCAGCAGTTACAATACAGACATGAACACTGAAGCTTTCTTT.